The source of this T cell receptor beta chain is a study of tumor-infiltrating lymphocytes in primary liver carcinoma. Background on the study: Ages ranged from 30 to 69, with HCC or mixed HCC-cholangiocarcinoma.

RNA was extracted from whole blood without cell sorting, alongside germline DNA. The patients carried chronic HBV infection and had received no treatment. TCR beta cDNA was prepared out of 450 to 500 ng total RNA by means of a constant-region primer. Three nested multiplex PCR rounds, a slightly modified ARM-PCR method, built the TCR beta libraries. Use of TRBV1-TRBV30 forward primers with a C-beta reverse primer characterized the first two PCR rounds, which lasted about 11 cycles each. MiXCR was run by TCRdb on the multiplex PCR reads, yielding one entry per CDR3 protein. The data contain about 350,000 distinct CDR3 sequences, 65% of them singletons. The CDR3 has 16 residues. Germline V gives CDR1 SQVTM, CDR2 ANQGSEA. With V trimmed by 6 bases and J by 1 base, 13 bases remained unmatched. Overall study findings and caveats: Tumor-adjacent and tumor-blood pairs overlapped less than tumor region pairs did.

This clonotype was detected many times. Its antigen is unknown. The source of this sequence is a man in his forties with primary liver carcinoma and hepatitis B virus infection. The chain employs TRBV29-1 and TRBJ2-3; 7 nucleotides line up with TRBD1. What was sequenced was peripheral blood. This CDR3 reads CSVRQGWAIRTDTQYF. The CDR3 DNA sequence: TGCAGCGTCAGACAGGGCTGGGCGATTCGCACAGATACGCAGTATTTT.